The 3 T cell receptor beta chains below come from one sample, sequenced in a study of blood T cells in healthy people across ages. With a J-beta primer mix and a sample-barcoded 5' primer, a second PCR ran about 7 to 12 cycles. TCRdb ran MiXCR on the 5' RACE reads and lists one entry per CDR3 protein. The sample has 1.5 million to 2 million distinct CDR3 sequences, 28% seen once. The sample comprised blood. The receptors derive from a woman in her twenties or thirties in good health.

This clonotype was seen ten or more times. The gene calls are TRBV7-2 and TRBJ2-7, with D perhaps matching TRBD1 (5 bases). Germline V gives CDR1 SGHTA, CDR2 FQGNSA. The CDR3 contains 14 residues. V gave up 2 bases and J gave up 2 bases, with 10 bases separating them. The CDR3 sequence is CASSLQGSAYEQYF. In nucleotides, the CDR3 is TGTGCCAGCAGCTTACAGGGAAGCGCCTACGAGCAGTACTTC.

The chain joins TRBV12-3 or TRBV12-4 to TRBJ1-5, with D maybe TRBD1 (6 bases). This CDR3 spans 14 amino acids. V was shortened by 3 bases and J by 5 bases, with 11 bases between the two germline ends. The CDR3 DNA is TGTGCCAGCAGTTTTGGACAGCTACATCAGCCCCAGCATTTT. Encoded protein: CASSFGQLHQPQHF.

This rearrangement joins TRBV11-2 to TRBJ2-2; D possibly corresponds to TRBD1 (5 bases). CDR3 length: 13 amino acids. Trimming left V 6 bases short and J 7 bases short, with 12 bases between. CDR1 is SGHAT, CDR2 FQNNGV, per germline. As DNA, the CDR3 is TGTGCCAGCAGGTCCCTTAGGGGCGGGGAGCTGTTTTTT. Translation: CASRSLRGGELFF. Full variable domain (rest looked up from reference TRBV11-2 and TRBJ2-2): EAGVAQSPRYKIIEKRQSVAFWCNPISGHATLYWYQQILGQGPKLLIQFQNNGVVDDSQLPKDRFSAERLKGVDSTLKIQPAKLEDSAVYLCASRSLRGGELFFGEGSRLTVL.